These 10 T cell receptor beta chains were sequenced from one sample in a study of cytomegalovirus exposure and HLA in healthy donors. Vbeta (60) and Jbeta (13) primers were used in the PCR. Profiling relied on immunoSEQ multiplex PCR, and the TCRdb table lists in-frame clones only, not all of them. The sample shows roughly 170,000 clones, around three quarters of them seen only once. The sequencing sample was made of PBMCs. These receptors came from a boy aged 5-17 years in good health and CMV-seronegative.

The chain uses TRBV4-2 and TRBJ1-2; D is unclear. This CDR3 has 17 amino acids. The V end was cut by 2 bases, the J end by 2 bases, with 18 bases between. Germline V gene sequence: CDR1 LGHNA, CDR2 YNFKEQ. The CDR3 reads CASSQNLADWRNYGYTF. The CDR3 DNA sequence: TGTGCCAGCAGCCAAAATCTCGCGGACTGGAGGAACTATGGCTACACCTTC.

The V and J genes are TRBV6-5 and TRBJ1-5; D unclear. V shed 0 bases and J shed 5 bases, with 11 bases lying between them. Per the germline V gene, CDR1 is MNHEY and CDR2 is SVGAGI. The CDR3 is 15 amino acids. CDR3 nucleotides: TGTGCCAGCAGTTACTCGACGGGTGGTTATCAGCCCCAGCATTTT. It specifies CASSYSTGGYQPQHF.

CDR3 in amino acids: CASSERDRNYGYTF. In DNA form, the CDR3 reads TGTGCCAGCAGTGAACGGGACAGAAACTATGGCTACACCTTC. The chain couples TRBV6-1 to TRBJ1-2; 7 bases align to TRBD1. This CDR3 region has 14 residues. CDR1 is MNHNS, CDR2 SASEGT, per germline. Losses at the gene ends were 2 bases for V and 2 bases for J; bases not matched to a gene: 2.

V is TRBV4-3 and J is TRBJ2-1, with 8 bases that match TRBD2. This CDR3 has 16 amino acids. With 2 bases clipped from V and 6 bases from J, the junction kept 9 bases outside the gene matches. The germline CDR1 and CDR2 sequences are LGHNA and YSLEER. The CDR3 DNA follows: TGCGCCAGCAGCCAATCGTCCGGTCGGGGGGGCAATGAGCAGTTCTTC. Translated, it gives CASSQSSGRGGNEQFF.

The CDR3 spells CASSFPAVDTQYF. For the CDR3, the DNA is TGTGCCAGCAGCTTCCCCGCGGTTGATACGCAGTATTTT. The J gene is TRBJ2-3, the V gene TRBV7-9; D gene ambiguous. In germline, CDR1 is SEHNR, CDR2 FQNEAQ (reference sequence). Deletions cut 3 bases from V and 6 bases from J, with 10 bases between. The CDR3 contains 13 residues.

This chain links TRBV6-6 with TRBJ2-7; D possibly corresponds to TRBD2 (6 bases). CDR1 is MNHNY, CDR2 SVGAGI, per germline (reference sequence). V was pared by 10 bases and J by 4 bases, with 14 bases between. The CDR3 contains 12 residues. The CDR3 DNA reads as TGTGCCACCAAACGCGGGGCATACGAGCAGTACTTC. Amino acids: CATKRGAYEQYF.

V is TRBV5-1 and J is TRBJ1-4; 7 bases match TRBD1. After removal of 4 bases from V and 7 bases from J, the junction contained 7 bases not matched to a gene. From germline, CDR1 is SGHRS and CDR2 YFSETQ. The CDR3 runs to 14 residues. CDR3 coding DNA: TGCGCCAGCAGCCCACAGGGGACGGGTGAAAAACTGTTTTTT. It is translated as CASSPQGTGEKLFF.

This rearrangement joins TRBV2 to TRBJ2-1; a possible D gene is TRBD2 (6 bases). From germline, CDR1 is SNHLY and CDR2 FYNNEI. The CDR3 totals 15 residues. The germline V and J ends were trimmed by 8 bases and 8 bases, with 22 bases remaining between them. The CDR3 region has the DNA TGTGCCAGCCGCACCCGGGAGCGTTCGGTCCATGAGCAGTTCTTC. As protein: CASRTRERSVHEQFF.

V is TRBV4-2 and J is TRBJ2-4; D remains unclear. The V gene's germline CDR1 is LGHNA and CDR2 YNFKEQ. The CDR3 has 14 amino acids. Deletions cut 1 base from V and 0 bases from J, with 4 bases between. CDR3 in amino acids: CASSQAGAKNIQYF. DNA of the CDR3: TGTGCCAGCAGCCAAGCGGGAGCCAAAAACATTCAGTACTTC.

The V gene is TRBV7-8, the J gene TRBJ2-3; a weak D match, TRBD1 (6 bases). The CDR3 length is 16 residues. V lost 4 bases and J 0 bases, leaving 14 bases between the germline ends. Per the germline V gene, CDR1 is SGHVS and CDR2 is FQNEAQ. The CDR3 DNA is TGTGCCAGCAGCTCCTCGGGACAATTAAGCACAGATACGCAGTATTTT. Its translation is CASSSSGQLSTDTQYF.